The 2 T cell receptor beta chains below come from one sample, sequenced in a study of blood T cell repertoires in COVID-19. Clones were read by immunoSEQ multiplex PCR, and TCRdb kept only the in-frame ones, dropping some. The sample includes over 60,000 clones, roughly nine tenths of them seen just once. Sequenced material: peripheral blood. The receptors originated from an elderly man with acute or convalescent COVID-19.

The chain links TRBV27 to TRBJ1-6; 8 nucleotides align to TRBD1. The CDR3 has 16 residues. The germline V gene encodes CDR1 MNHEY and CDR2 SMNVEV (reference sequence). Trimming cost V 5 bases and J 5 bases; bases outside gene matches: 8. The CDR3 loop is CASSPRGQGHNSPLHF. The CDR3 nucleotides read TGTGCCAGCAGTCCCCGTGGACAGGGACATAATTCACCCCTCCACTTT.

This clone showed up just once. The CDR3 DNA sequence: TGTGCCAGCAGTCAACAGGGTCACCAGCCCCAGCATTTT. Its protein product is CASSQQGHQPQHF. J is TRBJ1-5 and V is TRBV6-6; D is perhaps TRBD1 (6 bases). This CDR3 is 13 amino acids long. With 5 bases removed from V and 7 bases from J, the gap between germline ends came to 12 bases. Germline CDR1 and CDR2: MNHNY and SVGAGI (reference sequence).